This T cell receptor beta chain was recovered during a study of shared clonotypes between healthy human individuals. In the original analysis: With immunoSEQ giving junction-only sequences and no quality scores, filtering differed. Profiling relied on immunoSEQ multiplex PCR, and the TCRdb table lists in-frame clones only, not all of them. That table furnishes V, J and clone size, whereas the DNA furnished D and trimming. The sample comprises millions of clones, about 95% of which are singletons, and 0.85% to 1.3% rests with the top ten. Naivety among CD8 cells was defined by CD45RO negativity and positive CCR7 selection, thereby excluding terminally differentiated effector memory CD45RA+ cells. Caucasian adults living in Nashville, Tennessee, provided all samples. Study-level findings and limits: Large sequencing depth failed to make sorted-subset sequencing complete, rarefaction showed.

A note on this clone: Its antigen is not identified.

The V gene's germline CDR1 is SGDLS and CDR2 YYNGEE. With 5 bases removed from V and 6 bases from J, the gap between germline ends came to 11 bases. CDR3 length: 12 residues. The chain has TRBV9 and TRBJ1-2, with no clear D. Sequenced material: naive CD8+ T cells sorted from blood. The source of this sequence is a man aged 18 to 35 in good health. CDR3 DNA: TGTGCCAGCAGGTTGGGAGGGAATGGCTACACCTTC. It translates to CASRLGGNGYTF.